One and the same sample provided the 5 T cell receptor beta chains below, sequenced in a study of TIL therapy for anti-PD-1-resistant metastatic lung cancer. Regarding time point: pre-treatment sample, taken before nivolumab and TIL therapy. Sequencing used immunoSEQ v3. Clones were read by immunoSEQ multiplex PCR, and TCRdb kept only the in-frame ones, dropping some. This table holds 16,000 or so clones, roughly 70% found once. The sequenced sample was blood, obtained at baseline. The receptors were sampled from a person aged 25 to 79 with non-small cell lung cancer.

The chain carries TRBV9 and TRBJ1-2; TRBD1 matches 9 bases. The V gene end was trimmed by 6 bases and the J gene end by 4 bases; junction bases not matched to a gene: 4. The CDR3 runs to 13 residues. Per germline, CDR1 SGDLS and CDR2 YYNGEE. CDR3 DNA sequence: TGTGCCAGCAAAGCGACAGGGGGCTATGGCTACACCTTC. The encoded protein is CASKATGGYGYTF.

V usage is TRBV15 and J usage is TRBJ1-1; D perhaps matches TRBD1 (5 bases). The CDR3 runs 13 residues. V lost 1 base and J lost 8, with 11 bases in between. The germline gives CDR1 LNHNV, CDR2 YYDKDF (reference sequence). CDR3 sequence (DNA): TGTGCCACCAGCAGAGGGGACGAGGGGGAAGCTTTCTTT. Amino acid sequence: CATSRGDEGEAFF.

A few counts support this clone. The chain carries TRBV6-5 and TRBJ1-5; 10 nucleotides agree with TRBD1. The trim removed 5 bases at V and 5 bases at J, leaving 3 bases unmatched. The CDR3 is 14 amino acids. CDR1 is MNHEY and CDR2 is SVGAGI in the germline V gene. CDR3 DNA: TGTGCCAGCAGTAGGGACAGGGGCGATCAGCCCCAGCATTTT. Amino acids: CASSRDRGDQPQHF.

The chain couples TRBV29-1 to TRBJ1-2, with D perhaps TRBD1 (5 bases). The CDR3 extends over 12 amino acids. CDR1 is SQVTM, CDR2 ANQGSEA, per germline. V was clipped by 4 bases and J by 8 bases, with 14 bases between them. The CDR3 loop reads CSVVRRVGGYTF. The CDR3 DNA reads TGCAGCGTTGTCCGCAGGGTCGGCGGCTACACCTTC.

As concerns this clone: An end of the junction does not agree with germline; a read error may underlie this. The chain uses TRBV5-1 and TRBJ2-7; D is possibly TRBD2 (6 bases). This CDR3 comprises 15 residues. The V gene's germline CDR1 is SGHRS and CDR2 YFSETQ. Written as DNA, the CDR3 is TGCGCCAGCAGCTGGCCGGACCACGGACTCAAAGAGCGGGTCTTC. It specifies CASSWPDHGLKERVF.